The rows below give T cell receptor beta chains drawn from one sample of a study of blood T cells in healthy people across ages. TCRdb recomputed calls from the 5' RACE reads with MiXCR, one row per CDR3 protein. The sample records some 760,000 distinct CDR3 sequences, 20% to 25% being singletons. The data were also submitted as part of a second study, on T cells of mothers and their children.

The sequenced material came from blood. All receptors derive from a boy younger than 18 in good health. The CDR3 runs from the conserved cysteine through the conserved F or W. D genes are given only for firm matches. A clone size is listed for some rows: how often the clone was seen (once, few, many), or a class if it is expanded.

size	V	D	J	CDR3	DNA
many	TRBV29-1	TRBD2	TRBJ2-5	CSVSSGNQETQYF	TGCAGCGTTTCGAGCGGGAACCAAGAGACCCAGTACTTC
few	TRBV7-3	-	TRBJ2-3	CASSLKSSGPSSTDTQYF	TGTGCCAGCAGCTTAAAGAGTTCAGGTCCCTCTAGCACAGATACGCAGTATTTT
-	TRBV20-1	-	TRBJ2-1	CSARSPAIYNEQFF	TGCAGTGCTAGAAGTCCAGCTATATACAATGAGCAGTTCTTC
-	TRBV4-3	-	TRBJ2-5	CASSQVWRETQYF	TGCGCCAGCAGCCAAGTTTGGAGGGAGACCCAGTACTTC
few	TRBV5-1	-	TRBJ2-1	CASSWSGHGYNEQFF	TGCGCCAGCAGCTGGTCCGGCCACGGGTACAATGAGCAGTTCTTC
-	TRBV27	-	TRBJ1-5	CASNLQGGNQPQHF	TGTGCCAGCAATCTACAGGGAGGAAATCAGCCCCAGCATTTT
few	TRBV14	-	TRBJ2-5	CASSLPGPIQETQYF	TGTGCCAGCAGCCTTCCGGGACCCATTCAAGAGACCCAGTACTTC
-	TRBV28	-	TRBJ2-7	CASNPPDGLSYEQYF	TGTGCCAGCAATCCTCCGGACGGATTATCCTACGAGCAGTACTTC
few	TRBV5-5	-	TRBJ1-2	CASSLVRRREGYTF	TGTGCCAGCAGCTTGGTCCGGCGAAGGGAGGGCTACACCTTC
-	TRBV7-9	-	TRBJ1-4	CASSLREGDEKLFF	TGTGCCAGCAGCTTGAGGGAGGGAGATGAAAAACTGTTTTTT
-	TRBV7-2	-	TRBJ2-2	CASSQTGIGAGELFF	TGTGCCAGCAGCCAAACAGGCATAGGCGCCGGGGAGCTGTTTTTT
-	TRBV20-1	-	TRBJ2-2	CSALGDPNTGELFF	TGCAGTGCCCTCGGGGACCCCAACACCGGGGAGCTGTTTTTT
-	TRBV6-6	TRBD2	TRBJ2-7	CASSPTGLAGTYEQYF	TGTGCCAGCAGCCCAACGGGACTAGCGGGAACCTACGAGCAGTACTTC
many	TRBV28	TRBD2	TRBJ2-2	CASSLPSGNTGELFF	TGTGCCAGCAGTTTACCTAGCGGGAACACCGGGGAGCTGTTTTTT
few	TRBV5-1	-	TRBJ2-3	CASSLEGRRTDTQYF	TGCGCCAGCAGCTTGGAGGGGAGGAGGACAGATACGCAGTATTTT
few	TRBV7-9	-	TRBJ1-2	CASSLSLRGQADGYTF	TGTGCCAGCAGCTTATCTCTACGGGGACAAGCGGATGGCTACACCTTC
few	TRBV25-1	-	TRBJ2-2	CASSESAGTGELFF	TGTGCCAGCAGTGAATCCGCCGGGACCGGGGAGCTGTTTTTT
-	TRBV7-2	-	TRBJ2-3	CASSLDPGADTQYF	TGTGCCAGCAGCTTAGATCCAGGGGCAGATACGCAGTATTTT
few	TRBV27	-	TRBJ2-7	CASSPFTGITAYEQYF	TGTGCCAGCAGTCCGTTTACAGGAATCACCGCCTACGAGCAGTACTTC
few	TRBV7-9	TRBD2	TRBJ2-5	CASIPNGGAGETQYF	TGTGCCAGCATTCCGAACGGGGGGGCAGGCGAGACCCAGTACTTC
few	TRBV5-1	-	TRBJ2-5	CASSSTSGKETQYF	TGCGCCAGCAGCAGCACCTCAGGGAAAGAGACCCAGTACTTC
-	TRBV3-1	-	TRBJ1-1	CASSPRGTSAFF	TGTGCCAGCAGCCCTCGGGGCACCTCAGCTTTCTTT
-	TRBV7-3	TRBD1	TRBJ2-1	CASSSHRTGGDEQFF	TGTGCCAGCAGCTCACACCGGACAGGGGGGGATGAGCAGTTCTTC
few	TRBV12-3/TRBV12-4	-	TRBJ2-7	CASSFGGMVYEQYF	TGTGCCAGCAGTTTTGGGGGCATGGTTTACGAGCAGTACTTC
-	TRBV7-2	-	TRBJ1-6	CASSPQGSDSPLHF	TGTGCCAGCAGCCCGCAGGGGAGTGATTCACCCCTCCACTTT
-	TRBV29-1	TRBD2	TRBJ2-7	CSVAGTSGFYEQYF	TGCAGCGTTGCGGGGACTAGCGGTTTCTACGAGCAGTACTTC
-	TRBV12-3/TRBV12-4	TRBD1	TRBJ1-1	CASSSGGGRDTEAFF	TGTGCCAGCAGTTCAGGGGGTGGCAGGGACACTGAAGCTTTCTTT
few	TRBV6-2/TRBV6-3	TRBD2	TRBJ2-1	CASSYVAGGPSYNEQFF	TGTGCCAGCAGTTACGTGGCGGGGGGGCCTTCCTACAATGAGCAGTTCTTC
-	TRBV28	-	TRBJ1-1	CASSLFLDVSRGALAAEAFF	TGTGCCAGCAGTTTATTCCTCGACGTTAGTCGCGGGGCCCTCGCCGCTGAAGCTTTCTTT
-	TRBV7-9	TRBD1	TRBJ2-7	CASSLDLGQGVYEQYF	TGTGCCAGCAGCTTAGACCTGGGACAGGGGGTCTACGAGCAGTACTTC
-	TRBV5-5	-	TRBJ1-1	CASSLISGSEAFF	TGTGCCAGCAGCTTGATCAGTGGATCTGAAGCTTTCTTT
-	TRBV10-3	TRBD2	TRBJ2-3	CAISESLAGDTQYF	TGTGCCATCAGTGAGTCACTAGCGGGAGATACGCAGTATTTT
few	TRBV9	-	TRBJ2-5	CASSDPIGPDTNQETQYF	TGTGCCAGCAGCGACCCTATTGGACCAGACACCAACCAAGAGACCCAGTACTTC
-	TRBV20-1	TRBD2	TRBJ2-1	CSAGLAGRNEQFF	TGCAGTGCGGGACTAGCGGGGCGCAATGAGCAGTTCTTC
few	TRBV29-1	-	TRBJ2-1	CSVEIGEYNEQFF	TGCAGCGTTGAAATTGGGGAGTACAATGAGCAGTTCTTC
-	TRBV4-2	-	TRBJ1-6	CASSQQVDSPLHF	TGTGCCAGCAGCCAACAGGTCGATTCACCCCTCCACTTT
-	TRBV19	-	TRBJ1-5	CASTTTGIQPQHF	TGTGCCAGTACCACGACAGGAATTCAGCCCCAGCATTTT
-	TRBV20-1	-	TRBJ2-7	CSARGSQPYEQYF	TGCAGTGCTAGAGGCTCTCAACCCTACGAGCAGTACTTC
few	TRBV15	TRBD1	TRBJ2-7	CATSKDRGLDEQYF	TGTGCCACCAGCAAAGACAGGGGGCTCGACGAGCAGTACTTC
-	TRBV7-2	-	TRBJ1-1	CASSSLRDTEAFF	TGTGCCAGCAGCTCCCTCAGGGACACTGAAGCTTTCTTT
-	TRBV5-1	TRBD2	TRBJ2-3	CASSYSTSTTDTQYF	TGCGCCAGCAGCTACTCGACTAGCACCACAGATACGCAGTATTTT